The 27 T cell receptor beta chains listed next were all sequenced from one sample in a study of blood T cells in healthy people across ages. Next came a second PCR, run for about 7 to 12 cycles, which used a sample-barcoded 5' primer along with a J-beta primer mix. TCRdb redid the calling of the 5' RACE reads with MiXCR, one entry per CDR3 protein. The sample lists approximately 880,000 distinct CDR3 sequences, around 48% seen once, with under 15% in the top ten. The sequenced material came from blood. The source of these receptors is a man aged 25-40 years in good health.

The chain employs TRBV4-2 and TRBJ1-5, with no clear D. With 0 bases removed from V and 3 bases from J, the gap between germline ends came to 9 bases. CDR3 size: 15 residues. CDR1 and CDR2 from the germline V gene are LGHNA and YNFKEQ. Written as DNA, the CDR3 is TGTGCCAGCAGCCAAGACCGGGCGGACAATCAGCCCCAGCATTTT. It yields the protein CASSQDRADNQPQHF.

The V and J genes are TRBV28 and TRBJ2-7; TRBD2 matches at 7 bases. With 6 bases clipped from V and 4 bases from J, the junction kept 9 bases outside the gene matches. The CDR3 is 14 amino acids. CDR1 and CDR2 from the germline V gene are MDHEN and SYDVKM. In DNA form, the CDR3 reads TGTGCCAGCAGCGGGGGAGGGGCGCGGTACGAGCAGTACTTC. Translating gives CASSGGGARYEQYF.

This clonotype has a count of ten or more. The chain combines TRBV9 with TRBJ2-7; the D is unclear. CDR3 size: 12 residues. Deletions cut 3 bases from V and 0 bases from J, with 4 bases between. Germline values: CDR1 SGDLS, CDR2 YYNGEE. Written as DNA, the CDR3 is TGTGCCAGCAGCGCGAGCTCCTACGAGCAGTACTTC. Amino acid sequence: CASSASSYEQYF.

This clonotype was seen more than once but under ten times. The chain employs TRBV20-1 and TRBJ2-5; 9 nucleotides line up with TRBD1. The length of the CDR3 is 13 residues. Germline CDR1 is DFQATT and CDR2 is SNEGSKA (reference sequence). V was clipped by 6 bases and J by 5 bases; unmatched bases: 7. The CDR3 reads CSANRDRVETQYF. The CDR3 DNA sequence: TGCAGTGCGAACCGGGACAGGGTGGAGACCCAGTACTTC.

J is TRBJ2-5 and V is TRBV7-8; maybe TRBD1 (6 bases). Trimming left V 5 bases short and J 2 bases short, with 12 bases between. Germline CDR1 is SGHVS and CDR2 is FQNEAQ. This CDR3 has 14 amino acids. CDR3 coding DNA: TGTGCCAGCAGCCGGGACATATTGCAAGAGACCCAGTACTTC. Its translation is CASSRDILQETQYF.

This clonotype was detected only a few times. This rearrangement joins TRBV24-1 to TRBJ2-5, with 7 bases aligning to TRBD1. Trimming removed 3 bases from V and 4 bases from J; junction bases left unmatched: 7. The V gene's germline CDR1 is KGHDR and CDR2 SFDVKD. CDR3 size: 15 residues. In nucleotides, the CDR3 is TGTGCCACCAGTGATCCGAAACAGGGGAGAGAGACCCAGTACTTC. This sequence encodes CATSDPKQGRETQYF.

The rearrangement uses TRBV10-3 and TRBJ1-6; D call uncertain. The germline V gene encodes CDR1 ENHRY and CDR2 SYGVKD. The CDR3 has 13 residues. Trimming shortened V by 11 bases and J by 6 bases, and 14 bases separated the two germline ends. The CDR3 coding sequence is TGTGCCGAAAAGGCCGACGCTAATTCACCCCTCCACTTT. As protein: CAEKADANSPLHF.

This sequence joins TRBV18 and TRBJ2-5; 10 nucleotides align to TRBD2. Near its end, the DNA agrees better with TRBJ2-7, so the J call may be wrong. Germline V gene data show CDR1 as KGHSH and CDR2 as LQKENI. The CDR3 is 13 amino acids. CDR3 DNA sequence: TGTGCCAGCTCGGGGACTAGCGTAAGCGAGCAGTACTTC. Its protein is CASSGTSVSEQYF.

J is TRBJ2-2 and V is TRBV18; D possibly uses TRBD1 or TRBD2 (5 bases each). V was cut by 3 bases and J by 5 bases, with 13 bases left in between. Germline lookup yields CDR1 KGHSH and CDR2 LQKENI. The CDR3 loop spans 15 amino acids. The CDR3 sequence: CASSPVGTETGELFF. Written as DNA, the CDR3 is TGTGCCAGCTCACCCGTCGGGACGGAGACCGGGGAGCTGTTTTTT.

This clonotype turned up a few times. V and J are TRBV27 and TRBJ1-2; D is undetermined. The CDR3 runs 14 residues. The germline V gene encodes CDR1 MNHEY and CDR2 SMNVEV (reference sequence). The V and J ends lost 2 bases and 3 bases respectively, with 10 bases between them. The CDR3, as DNA: TGTGCCAGCAGTTTAACCTATGGTGACTATGGCTACACCTTC. It yields the protein CASSLTYGDYGYTF.

A word on this clonotype: Germline and junction disagree at one end, which may indicate a read error. The chain has TRBV6-1 and TRBJ2-3, with 10 bases that match TRBD1. The CDR3 runs 16 residues. The germline V gene has CDR1 MNHNS and CDR2 SASEGT. CDR3 coding DNA: TGTGCCAGCAGTTCCCGGACAGGGGGTGGCACAGATGCGCAGTATTTT. This sequence encodes CASSSRTGGGTDAQYF.

This clonotype has at least ten counts. The chain recombines TRBV29-1 with TRBJ2-4; D unclear. This CDR3 has 12 residues. Per germline, CDR1 SQVTM and CDR2 ANQGSEA. With 4 bases removed from V and 10 bases from J, the gap between germline ends came to 14 bases. In DNA form, the CDR3 reads TGCAGCGTTGTTTGGACCGATGATATTCAGTACTTC. It translates to CSVVWTDDIQYF. Full variable domain (outside the CDR3, taken from reference TRBV29-1 and TRBJ2-4): SAVISQKPSRDICQRGTSLTIQCQVDSQVTMMFWYRQQPGQSLTLIATANQGSEATYESGFVIDKFPISRPNLTFSTLTVSNMSPEDSSIYLCSVVWTDDIQYFGAGTRLSVL.

The chain uses TRBV20-1 and TRBJ1-2, with 8 bases aligning to TRBD1. CDR1 is DFQATT, CDR2 SNEGSKA, per germline (reference sequence). There are 15 residues in the CDR3. Germline trimming cut 2 bases from V and 1 base from J; bases unmatched to any gene: 6. The CDR3 sequence: CSARNLDRVNYGYTF. CDR3 bases: TGCAGTGCTAGAAATCTGGACAGGGTTAACTATGGCTACACCTTC.

This chain connects TRBV20-1 to TRBJ2-3, with TRBD2 matching over 14 bases. The germline V gene has CDR1 DFQATT and CDR2 SNEGSKA (reference sequence). The CDR3 is made up of 16 amino acids. With 5 bases clipped from V and 0 bases from J, the junction kept 4 bases outside the gene matches. Here the CDR3 DNA reads TGCAGTGCTGGACTAGCGGGGGGTACTAGCACAGATACGCAGTATTTT. This gives the protein CSAGLAGGTSTDTQYF.

Of note for this clonotype: Given a much more abundant clone one base away, this may be a read error. CDR3 protein: CSARQAYEQYF. CDR3 DNA: TGCAGTGCTAGACAGGCCTACGAGCAGTACTTC. This chain uses TRBV20-1 with TRBJ2-7; no reliable D call. Germline assignment: CDR1 DFQATT and CDR2 SNEGSKA (reference sequence). This CDR3 spans 11 amino acids. Trimming stripped 2 bases from V and 2 bases from J, with 4 bases between.

The chain is built from TRBV5-1 and TRBJ2-7; possibly TRBD1 for D (5 bases). V gave up 4 bases and J gave up 3 bases, with 17 bases separating them. The CDR3 consists of 15 residues. Germline loops: CDR1 SGHRS, CDR2 YFSETQ. CDR3 sequence reads: CASSRLQDTYYEQYF. CDR3 DNA: TGCGCCAGCAGCCGCCTACAGGATACATACTACGAGCAGTACTTC.

A few counts support this clonotype. J is TRBJ1-5 and V is TRBV6-2 or TRBV6-3; tentative D call: TRBD1 (5 bases). The ends were cut back, 4 bases at V and 7 bases at J, with 14 bases in the middle. Germline V gene sequence: CDR1 MNHEY, CDR2 SVGEGT. This CDR3 is built from 14 residues. CDR3 in amino acids: CASSFGQGGQPQHF. The CDR3, as DNA: TGTGCCAGCAGTTTTGGGCAGGGTGGCCAGCCCCAGCATTTT.

CDR3 in amino acids: CASSLRQDYNEQYF. The DNA for the CDR3 is TGTGCCAGCAGCTTGAGGCAGGACTATAACGAGCAGTACTTC. The chain has TRBV7-2 and TRBJ2-7; perhaps TRBD2 as D (6 bases). The V end was cut by 3 bases, the J end by 5 bases, with 14 bases between. The germline gives CDR1 SGHTA, CDR2 FQGNSA. The CDR3 sequence is 14 residues long.

V is TRBV7-9 and J is TRBJ2-1; D ambiguous. The CDR3 extends over 15 amino acids. Trimming removed 5 bases at V and 4 bases at J, with 15 bases between. The germline CDR1 and CDR2 sequences are SEHNR and FQNEAQ (reference sequence). The CDR3 region has the DNA TGTGCCAGCAGCCTGGCGACGGGTTTGTACAATGAGCAGTTCTTC. Amino acids: CASSLATGLYNEQFF.

The table lists this clonotype with many counts. A much more abundant neighbour one base away suggests this may be a read error. V and J are TRBV4-3 and TRBJ2-5, with D tentatively TRBD1 (6 bases). Germline V gene data show CDR1 as LGHNA and CDR2 as YSLEER. Trimming cost V 3 bases and J 11 bases, with 22 bases left between them. The CDR3 covers 15 residues. The CDR3 sequence: CASSQTGAGQNEQYF. The CDR3 nucleotides read TGCGCCAGCAGCCAGACCGGAGCCGGACAGAATGAGCAGTACTTC.

The chain recombines TRBV28 with TRBJ2-1, with D maybe TRBD1 (7 bases). The CDR3 loop spans 14 amino acids. Germline V lookup: CDR1 MDHEN, CDR2 SYDVKM. With 7 bases removed from V and 10 bases from J, the gap between germline ends came to 20 bases. This CDR3 is CASTQGDSCFEQFF. For the CDR3, the DNA is TGTGCCAGCACTCAGGGGGACTCGTGCTTCGAGCAGTTCTTC. Complete variable domain (other parts from reference TRBV28 and TRBJ2-1): DVKVTQSSRYLVKRTGEKVFLECVQDMDHENMFWYRQDPGLGLRLIYFSYDVKMKEKGDIPEGYSVSREKKERFSLILESASTNQTSMYLCASTQGDSCFEQFFGPGTRLTVL.

The genes are TRBV12-3 or TRBV12-4 and TRBJ2-5; D gene uncertain. V dropped 6 bases and J dropped 7 bases, with 15 bases sitting between them. This CDR3 spans 13 amino acids. The CDR3 nucleotides are TGTGCCAGCAGACCTGGTAAACCGGGGACCCAGTACTTC. Amino acid sequence: CASRPGKPGTQYF.

This clonotype was observed at least ten times. This chain links TRBV7-2 with TRBJ2-5; TRBD1 matches 8 bases. The CDR3 sequence is 13 residues long. Per germline, CDR1 SGHTA and CDR2 FQGNSA. The V and J ends lost 5 bases and 5 bases, in that order; junction bases with no gene match: 4. The CDR3 DNA reads as TGTGCCAGCAGCGTCACAGGGGGGGAGACCCAGTACTTC. It specifies CASSVTGGETQYF. Full variable domain (outside the CDR3, taken from reference TRBV7-2 and TRBJ2-5): GAGVSQSPSNKVTEKGKDVELRCDPISGHTALYWYRQSLGQGLEFLIYFQGNSAPDKSGLPSDRFSAERTGGSVSTLTIQRTQQEDSAVYLCASSVTGGETQYFGPGTRLLVL.

The chain uses TRBV6-2 or TRBV6-3 and TRBJ2-7; TRBD2 agrees at 10 bases. The CDR3 is made up of 14 amino acids. From germline, CDR1 is MNHEY and CDR2 SVGEGT. V shed 8 bases and J 7 bases; nucleotides not matched to a gene: 11. CDR3 sequence: CASCFSGGILEQYF. The CDR3 DNA is TGTGCCAGCTGTTTTAGCGGGGGGATTTTGGAGCAGTACTTC.

V usage is TRBV12-3 or TRBV12-4 and J usage is TRBJ2-3, with no clear D. Trimming left V 6 bases short and J 0 bases short, with 10 bases between. CDR3 size: 14 residues. The CDR3 protein is CASSTRHSTDTQYF. As DNA, the CDR3 is TGTGCCAGCAGCACCCGACACAGCACAGATACGCAGTATTTT.

The chain carries TRBV9 and TRBJ2-5, with 8 positions matching TRBD2. This CDR3 is built from 15 residues. J gave up 1 base and V 9 bases, and 11 bases lay outside the gene matches. Germline CDR1 reads SGDLS; CDR2 reads YYNGEE. CDR3 residues: CATTRAGGLQETQYF. In DNA form, the CDR3 reads TGTGCCACTACACGGGCGGGGGGACTCCAAGAGACCCAGTACTTC.

The V gene is TRBV5-1, the J gene TRBJ2-1; 13 bases agree with TRBD2. The V gene's germline CDR1 is SGHRS and CDR2 YFSETQ. V lost 7 bases and J lost 8; bases outside the gene matches: 9. CDR3 length equals 15 residues. In nucleotides, the CDR3 is TGCGCCAGCGCATCTGGGACTAGCGGGGACTATGAGCAGTTCTTC. This translates into CASASGTSGDYEQFF.